Shown below are 25 T cell receptor beta chains from a single sample sequenced in a study of immune cell composition in non-small cell lung cancer. Here immunoSEQ multiplex PCR was the method, and the copy in TCRdb shows in-frame clones only, minus some. The sample holds approximately 1,800 clones; roughly four fifths are singletons and the top ten take around 10%. Source material: lung tumor tissue. The receptors here all came from a human donor with non-small cell lung cancer.

The chain joins TRBV2 to TRBJ2-7, with D perhaps TRBD1 or TRBD2 (5 bases each). This CDR3 has 18 residues. Trimming left V 2 bases short and J 2 bases short, with 22 bases between. Per the germline V gene, CDR1 is SNHLY and CDR2 is FYNNEI. The CDR3 nucleotides are TGTGCCAGCAGTGAATCTTTGGGGACGAGGGGAACGACCTACGAGCAGTACTTC. It translates to CASSESLGTRGTTYEQYF.

The gene calls are TRBV18 and TRBJ2-3, with D hard to call. CDR3 length: 13 amino acids. V lost 3 bases and J lost 5, with 9 bases in between. CDR1 is KGHSH and CDR2 is LQKENI in the germline V gene. Here the CDR3 DNA reads TGTGCCAGCTCACCCACCAATGGAGATACGCAGTATTTT. Translating it yields CASSPTNGDTQYF. Supplemented by reference TRBV18 and TRBJ2-3, the full variable domain reads NAGVMQNPRHLVRRRGQEARLRCSPMKGHSHVYWYRQLPEEGLKFMVYLQKENIIDESGMPKERFSAEFPKEGPSILRIQQVVRGDSAAYFCASSPTNGDTQYFGPGTRLTVL.

The chain combines TRBV7-2 with TRBJ2-3; TRBD2 agrees at 9 bases. This CDR3 has 14 residues. CDR1 and CDR2 from the germline V gene are SGHTA and FQGNSA. V dropped 2 bases and J dropped 5; count of bases not matched to a gene: 2. CDR3 sequence: CASSLSSGGDTQYF. Here the CDR3 DNA reads TGTGCCAGCAGCTTAAGTAGCGGGGGAGATACGCAGTATTTT.

V is TRBV7-6 and J is TRBJ2-3, with TRBD2 matching over 10 bases. V was pared by 5 bases and J by 2 bases, with 4 bases of the junction left unmatched. The CDR3 has 15 residues. Germline loops: CDR1 SGHVS, CDR2 FNYEAQ. CDR3 in amino acids: CASSLSGGATDTQYF. The CDR3 region has the DNA TGTGCCAGCAGCCTCAGCGGGGGGGCCACAGATACGCAGTATTTT.

The chain has TRBV9 and TRBJ2-2; D is possibly TRBD1 (6 bases). CDR3 size: 14 residues. The germline V and J ends were trimmed by 3 bases and 5 bases, with 11 bases remaining between them. Germline CDR1 and CDR2: SGDLS and YYNGEE. This CDR3 reads CASSGDTGTGELFF. DNA of the CDR3: TGTGCCAGCAGCGGGGACACCGGAACCGGGGAGCTGTTTTTT.

This clone was counted a few times. The V and J genes are TRBV5-4 and TRBJ1-1, with D possibly being TRBD1 (6 bases). Between the trimmed V and J ends, which lost 2 bases and 4 bases, there was a span of 12 bases. Looked up from germline, CDR1 is SGHNT and CDR2 is YYREEE (reference sequence). The CDR3 runs to 14 residues. CDR3: CASSLQGMGTEAFF. The DNA for the CDR3 is TGTGCCAGCAGCTTACAGGGAATGGGCACTGAAGCTTTCTTT.

The rearrangement joins TRBV27 to TRBJ1-1, with a possible D match to TRBD1 (5 bases). The CDR3 totals 15 residues. CDR1 MNHEY and CDR2 SMNVEV come from the germline V gene (reference sequence). Trimming cost V 3 bases and J 4 bases, with 15 bases left between them. CDR3 loop: CASSFDRTSFTEAFF. Here the CDR3 DNA reads TGTGCCAGCAGTTTCGACAGAACTTCTTTCACTGAAGCTTTCTTT.

The chain joins TRBV5-5 to TRBJ1-1, with 8 nucleotides matching TRBD1. Germline loops: CDR1 SGHKS, CDR2 YYEKEE (reference sequence). J gave up 5 bases and V 1 base, and 1 base lay outside the gene matches. The CDR3 has 13 amino acids. For the CDR3, the DNA is TGTGCCAGCAGCTTGAACAGGGGGACTGAAGCTTTCTTT. It yields the protein CASSLNRGTEAFF.

This clone came up a few times. The chain couples TRBV15 to TRBJ1-2; no reliable D call. Germline assignment: CDR1 LNHNV and CDR2 YYDKDF (reference sequence). Trimming took off 0 bases at V and 8 bases at J, with 7 bases between the two ends. The CDR3 totals 12 residues. CDR3 loop: CATSRDNRGYTF. The CDR3 nucleotides are TGTGCCACCAGCAGAGATAATAGGGGCTACACCTTC.

This chain connects TRBV11-3 to TRBJ2-5, with no clear D. Per germline, CDR1 SGHNT and CDR2 YENEEA. V was trimmed by 2 bases and J by 5 bases, leaving 12 bases between them. The CDR3 has 14 amino acids. The CDR3 spells CASSLKGMEETQYF. CDR3 DNA: TGTGCCAGCAGCTTAAAAGGGATGGAGGAGACCCAGTACTTC.

This chain links TRBV28 with TRBJ1-4; D is perhaps TRBD1 (6 bases). V shed 8 bases and J shed 11 bases, with 18 bases lying between them. The CDR3 sequence is 13 residues long. In germline, CDR1 is MDHEN, CDR2 SYDVKM. The CDR3 reads CASSFSGRGKLFF. The CDR3 DNA sequence: TGTGCCAGCTCCTTCTCGGGGAGGGGGAAACTGTTTTTT.

This sequence joins TRBV7-6 and TRBJ1-1; D remains unclear. Germline V gene lookup returns CDR1 SGHVS and CDR2 FNYEAQ. The V end lost 5 bases, the J end lost 3 bases, and 10 bases lay between the germline ends. The CDR3 has 13 residues. The CDR3 DNA reads TGTGCCAGCAGCCCCAAGAGGGACACTGAAGCTTTCTTT. Protein product: CASSPKRDTEAFF.

This chain joins TRBV4-3 and TRBJ2-7, with D possibly matching TRBD2 (5 bases). From germline, CDR1 is LGHNA and CDR2 YSLEER. CDR3 length: 14 residues. The V and J ends lost 0 bases and 0 bases respectively, with 6 bases between them. The chain's CDR3 is CASSQDGGSYEQYF. CDR3 DNA: TGCGCCAGCAGCCAAGATGGAGGCTCCTACGAGCAGTACTTC.

The chain employs TRBV4-2 and TRBJ2-1, with 8 bases fitting TRBD1. Losses at the gene ends were 1 base for V and 8 bases for J; bases not matched to a gene: 7. The length of the CDR3 is 15 residues. The germline CDR1 and CDR2 sequences are LGHNA and YNFKEQ. The CDR3 loop reads CASSQGQGASDEQFF. The CDR3 nucleotides are TGTGCCAGCAGCCAAGGGCAGGGGGCGAGCGATGAGCAGTTCTTC.

V usage is TRBV7-9 and J usage is TRBJ2-3, with D uncertain. Per germline, CDR1 SEHNR and CDR2 FQNEAQ (reference sequence). V was cut by 1 base and J by 6 bases, with 14 bases left in between. The CDR3 is 15 amino acids. The CDR3 DNA is TGTGCCAGCAGCTTAGGGGCGCTATCGCGGGATACGCAGTATTTT. Protein product: CASSLGALSRDTQYF. Based on the CDR3 plus reference TRBV7-9 and TRBJ2-3, the full variable domain is DTGVSQNPRHKITKRGQNVTFRCDPISEHNRLYWYRQTLGQGPEFLTYFQNEAQLEKSRLLSDRFSAERPKGSFSTLEIQRTEQGDSAMYLCASSLGALSRDTQYFGPGTRLTVL.

The gene calls are TRBV25-1 and TRBJ2-7, with D perhaps TRBD1 or TRBD2 (5 bases each). The CDR3 runs 14 residues. CDR1 and CDR2 from the germline V gene are MGHDK and SYGVNS. V gave up 3 bases and J gave up 4 bases, with 13 bases separating them. CDR3 coding DNA: TGTGCCAGCAGTGACCCCGGGGACCATTACGAGCAGTACTTC. Protein: CASSDPGDHYEQYF.

The chain recombines TRBV5-1 with TRBJ1-2; the D is unclear. The CDR3 has 16 residues. Trimming stripped 4 bases from V and 1 base from J, with 17 bases between. Germline V lookup: CDR1 SGHRS, CDR2 YFSETQ. The CDR3: CASSIRAGEFNYGYTF. The CDR3 region has the DNA TGCGCCAGCAGCATCCGGGCCGGAGAGTTTAACTATGGCTACACCTTC.

J is TRBJ2-1 and V is TRBV7-9; D gene ambiguous. Germline values: CDR1 SEHNR, CDR2 FQNEAQ (reference sequence). The CDR3 runs to 12 residues. V gave up 5 bases and J gave up 4 bases, with 6 bases separating them. The CDR3 loop reads CASSIPYNEQFF. The CDR3, as DNA: TGTGCCAGCAGCATTCCGTACAATGAGCAGTTCTTC.

This sequence joins TRBV19 and TRBJ1-6, with 8 bases that match TRBD1. J was trimmed by 5 bases and V by 5 bases; bases with no gene match: 5. The CDR3 has 15 amino acids. Germline V CDR1 and CDR2: LNHDA, SQIVND (reference sequence). CDR3 sequence (DNA): TGTGCCAGTAGTTTCTACAGGGGGAATAATTCACCCCTCCACTTT. Translating gives CASSFYRGNNSPLHF.

The V and J genes are TRBV19 and TRBJ1-5; D gene uncertain. This CDR3 is 14 amino acids long. The V gene's germline CDR1 is LNHDA and CDR2 SQIVND (reference sequence). V was clipped by 2 bases and J by 3 bases, with 8 bases between them. This CDR3 reads CASSIKGVNQPQHF. The DNA of the CDR3 is TGTGCCAGTAGTATAAAGGGCGTCAATCAGCCCCAGCATTTT. Drawing the rest from reference TRBV19 and TRBJ1-5, the complete variable domain is DGGITQSPKYLFRKEGQNVTLSCEQNLNHDAMYWYRQDPGQGLRLIYYSQIVNDFQKGDIAEGYSVSREKKESFPLTVTSAQKNPTAFYLCASSIKGVNQPQHFGDGTRLSIL.

J is TRBJ2-5 and V is TRBV2; 10 bases agree with TRBD2. The CDR3 is made up of 16 amino acids. The germline gives CDR1 SNHLY, CDR2 FYNNEI. V shed 5 bases and J 2 bases; nucleotides not matched to a gene: 8. Here the CDR3 reads CASSRDPAGGQETQYF. The CDR3 bases are TGTGCCAGCAGTAGGGACCCAGCGGGGGGGCAAGAGACCCAGTACTTC.

The rearrangement uses TRBV9 and TRBJ2-1; D is tentatively TRBD1 or TRBD2 (5 bases each). The CDR3 has 14 residues. Trimming took 5 bases from V and 1 from J, leaving 10 bases between them. Germline CDR1 is SGDLS and CDR2 is YYNGEE. The CDR3: CASSGGRSYNEQFF. The CDR3, as DNA: TGTGCCAGCAGTGGGGGAAGGTCCTACAATGAGCAGTTCTTC. Combining the CDR3 with reference TRBV9 and TRBJ2-1 gives the whole variable domain DSGVTQTPKHLITATGQRVTLRCSPRSGDLSVYWYQQSLDQGLQFLIQYYNGEERAKGNILERFSAQQFPDLHSELNLSSLELGDSALYFCASSGGRSYNEQFFGPGTRLTVL.

J is TRBJ1-1 and V is TRBV7-9; no definite D call. V lost 5 bases, J lost 0 bases, and 10 bases lay in between. The CDR3 covers 14 residues. The V gene's germline CDR1 is SEHNR and CDR2 FQNEAQ (reference sequence). The CDR3, as DNA: TGTGCCAGCAGCCTCCTGACACTGAACACTGAAGCTTTCTTT. It translates to CASSLLTLNTEAFF.

The chain uses TRBV14 and TRBJ1-1; D is unclear. The ends were cut back, 1 base at V and 0 bases at J, with 6 bases in the middle. Germline V gene sequence: CDR1 SGHDN, CDR2 FVKESK. The CDR3 consists of 14 residues. The CDR3 protein is CASSQGLVNTEAFF. The DNA for the CDR3 is TGTGCCAGCAGCCAAGGCTTGGTGAACACTGAAGCTTTCTTT.

The rearrangement uses TRBV5-1 and TRBJ2-7; no firm D call. This CDR3 contains 13 residues. V lost 5 bases and J lost 0, with 9 bases in between. CDR1 is SGHRS and CDR2 is YFSETQ in the germline V gene. For the CDR3, the DNA is TGCGCCAGCAGAAGGACGGTCTCCTACGAGCAGTACTTC. The encoded protein is CASRRTVSYEQYF.